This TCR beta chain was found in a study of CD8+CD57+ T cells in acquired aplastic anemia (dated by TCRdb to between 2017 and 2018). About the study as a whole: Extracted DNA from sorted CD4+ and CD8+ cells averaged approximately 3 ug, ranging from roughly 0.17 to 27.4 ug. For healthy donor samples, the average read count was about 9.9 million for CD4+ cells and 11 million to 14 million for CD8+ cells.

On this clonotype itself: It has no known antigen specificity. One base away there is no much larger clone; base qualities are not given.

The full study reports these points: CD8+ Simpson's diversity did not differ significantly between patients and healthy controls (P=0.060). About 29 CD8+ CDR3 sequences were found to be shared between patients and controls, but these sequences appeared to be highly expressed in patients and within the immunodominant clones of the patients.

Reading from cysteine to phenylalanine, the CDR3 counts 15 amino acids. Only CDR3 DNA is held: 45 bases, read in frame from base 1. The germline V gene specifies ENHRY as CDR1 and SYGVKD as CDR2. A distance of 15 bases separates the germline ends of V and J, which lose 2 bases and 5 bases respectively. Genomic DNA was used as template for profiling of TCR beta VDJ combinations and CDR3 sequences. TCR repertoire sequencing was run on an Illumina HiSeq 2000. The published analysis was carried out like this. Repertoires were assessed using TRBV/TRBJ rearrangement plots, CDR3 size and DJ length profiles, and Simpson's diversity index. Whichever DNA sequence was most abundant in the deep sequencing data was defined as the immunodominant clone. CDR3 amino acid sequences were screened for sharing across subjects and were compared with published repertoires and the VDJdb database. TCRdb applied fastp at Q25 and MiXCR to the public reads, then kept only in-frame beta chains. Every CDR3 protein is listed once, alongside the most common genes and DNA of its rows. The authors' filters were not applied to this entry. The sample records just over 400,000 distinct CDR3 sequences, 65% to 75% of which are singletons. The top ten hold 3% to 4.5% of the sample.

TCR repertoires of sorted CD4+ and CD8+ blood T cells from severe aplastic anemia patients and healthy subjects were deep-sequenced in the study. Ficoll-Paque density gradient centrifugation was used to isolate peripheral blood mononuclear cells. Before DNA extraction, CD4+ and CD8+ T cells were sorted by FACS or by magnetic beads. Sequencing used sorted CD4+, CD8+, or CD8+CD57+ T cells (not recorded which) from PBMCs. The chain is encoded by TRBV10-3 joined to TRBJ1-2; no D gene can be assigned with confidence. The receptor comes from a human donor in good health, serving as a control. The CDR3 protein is CAISEAIGGSYGYTF. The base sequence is TGTGCCATCAGTGAGGCGATAGGTGGAAGTTATGGCTACACCTTC.